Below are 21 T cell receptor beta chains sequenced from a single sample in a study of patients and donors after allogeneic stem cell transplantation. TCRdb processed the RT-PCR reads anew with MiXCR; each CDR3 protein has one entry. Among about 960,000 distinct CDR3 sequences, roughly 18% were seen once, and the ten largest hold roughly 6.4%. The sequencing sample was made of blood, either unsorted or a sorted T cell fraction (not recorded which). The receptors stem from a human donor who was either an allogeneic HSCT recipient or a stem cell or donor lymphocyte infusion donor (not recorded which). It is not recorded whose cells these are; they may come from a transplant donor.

The CDR3 protein is CASSLGAGGGWAKNIQYF. The CDR3 DNA reads as TGTGCCAGCAGCTTGGGAGCGGGGGGCGGTTGGGCGAAAAACATTCAGTACTTC. The chain couples TRBV5-5 to TRBJ2-4; TRBD2 aligns across 9 bases. This CDR3 contains 18 residues. V lost 0 bases to trimming and J lost 4 bases; unmatched junction nucleotides: 11. Germline CDR1 is SGHKS and CDR2 is YYEKEE (reference sequence).

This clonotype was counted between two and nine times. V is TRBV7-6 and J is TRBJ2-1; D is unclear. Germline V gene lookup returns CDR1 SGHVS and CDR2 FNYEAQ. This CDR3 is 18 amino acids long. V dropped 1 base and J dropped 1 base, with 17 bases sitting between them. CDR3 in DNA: TGTGCCAGCAGCTTAGGTTGGGCTACACATCCTTCCTACAATGAGCAGTTCTTC. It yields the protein CASSLGWATHPSYNEQFF.

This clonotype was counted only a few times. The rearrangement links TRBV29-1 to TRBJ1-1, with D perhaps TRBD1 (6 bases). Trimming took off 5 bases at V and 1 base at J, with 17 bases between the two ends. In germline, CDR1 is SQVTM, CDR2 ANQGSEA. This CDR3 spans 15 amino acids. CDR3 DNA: TGCAGCGTTCGTCGGGACACCGAAAGGAACACTGAAGCTTTCTTT. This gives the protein CSVRRDTERNTEAFF.

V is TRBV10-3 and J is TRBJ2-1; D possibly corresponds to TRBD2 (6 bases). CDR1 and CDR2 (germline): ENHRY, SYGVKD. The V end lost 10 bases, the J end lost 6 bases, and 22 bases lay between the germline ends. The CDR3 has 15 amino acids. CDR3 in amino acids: CATGVKRAGGNEQFF. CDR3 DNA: TGTGCCACGGGGGTGAAGAGGGCCGGGGGCAATGAGCAGTTCTTC.

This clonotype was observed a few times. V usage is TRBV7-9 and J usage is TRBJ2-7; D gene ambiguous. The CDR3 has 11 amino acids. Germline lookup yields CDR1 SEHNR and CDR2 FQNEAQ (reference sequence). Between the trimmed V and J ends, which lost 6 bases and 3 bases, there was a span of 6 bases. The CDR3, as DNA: TGTGCCAGCAGACTCGACTACGAGCAGTACTTC. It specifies CASRLDYEQYF.

DNA of the CDR3: TGTGCCAGCAGCTTTCAGGTCCAAGAGACCCAGTACTTC. Encoded protein: CASSFQVQETQYF. The chain uses TRBV7-6 and TRBJ2-5; D not resolved. With 3 bases removed from V and 1 base from J, the gap between germline ends came to 6 bases. The CDR3 spans 13 residues. Germline V lookup: CDR1 SGHVS, CDR2 FNYEAQ.

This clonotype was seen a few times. The CDR3 coding sequence is TGTGCCAGCAGCCAAGAAGAGCACGAGCAGTACTTC. This translates into CASSQEEHEQYF. V is TRBV3-1 and J is TRBJ2-7; no clear D gene. The CDR3 contains 12 residues. Looked up from germline, CDR1 is LGHDT and CDR2 is YNNKEL (reference sequence). Trimming pared 0 bases from V and 5 bases from J, leaving 5 bases between.

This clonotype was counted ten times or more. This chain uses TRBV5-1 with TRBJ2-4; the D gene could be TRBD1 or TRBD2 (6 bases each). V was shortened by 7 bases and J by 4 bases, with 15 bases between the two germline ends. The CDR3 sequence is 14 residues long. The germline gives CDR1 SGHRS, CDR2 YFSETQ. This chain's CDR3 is CASRPGEEKNIQYF. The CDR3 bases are TGCGCCAGCCGTCCAGGGGAGGAAAAAAACATTCAGTACTTC.

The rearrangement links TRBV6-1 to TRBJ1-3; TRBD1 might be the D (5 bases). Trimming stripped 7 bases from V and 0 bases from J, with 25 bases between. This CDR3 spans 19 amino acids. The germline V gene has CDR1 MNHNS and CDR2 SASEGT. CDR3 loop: CASITDSSAPTFSGNTIYF. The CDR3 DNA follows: TGTGCCAGCATAACCGACAGTTCCGCCCCGACCTTCTCTGGAAACACCATATATTTT.

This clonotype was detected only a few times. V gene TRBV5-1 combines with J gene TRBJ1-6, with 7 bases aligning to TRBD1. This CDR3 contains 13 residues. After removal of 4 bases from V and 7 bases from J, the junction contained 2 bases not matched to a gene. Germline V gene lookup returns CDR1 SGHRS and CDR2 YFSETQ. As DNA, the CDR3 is TGCGCCAGCAGCAAGGGACAGAATTCACCCCTCCACTTT. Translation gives CASSKGQNSPLHF.

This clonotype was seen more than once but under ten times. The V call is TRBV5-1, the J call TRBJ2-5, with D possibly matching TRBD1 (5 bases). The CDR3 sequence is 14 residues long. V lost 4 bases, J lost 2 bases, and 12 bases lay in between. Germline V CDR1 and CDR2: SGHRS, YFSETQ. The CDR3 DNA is TGCGCCAGCAGCCTAGTGGACACGCAAGAGACCCAGTACTTC. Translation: CASSLVDTQETQYF.

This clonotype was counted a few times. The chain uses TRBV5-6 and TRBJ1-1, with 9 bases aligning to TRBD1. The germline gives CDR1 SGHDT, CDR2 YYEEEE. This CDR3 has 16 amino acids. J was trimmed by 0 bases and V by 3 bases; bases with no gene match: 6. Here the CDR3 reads CASSSPGDRVNTEAFF. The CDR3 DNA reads TGTGCCAGCAGCTCTCCTGGGGACAGGGTGAACACTGAAGCTTTCTTT.

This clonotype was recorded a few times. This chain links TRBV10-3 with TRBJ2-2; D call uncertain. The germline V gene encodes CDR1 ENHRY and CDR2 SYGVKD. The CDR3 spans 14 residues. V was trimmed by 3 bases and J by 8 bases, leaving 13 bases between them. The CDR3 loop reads CAISELGDYGELFF. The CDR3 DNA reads TGTGCCATCAGTGAACTTGGGGATTATGGGGAGCTGTTTTTT.

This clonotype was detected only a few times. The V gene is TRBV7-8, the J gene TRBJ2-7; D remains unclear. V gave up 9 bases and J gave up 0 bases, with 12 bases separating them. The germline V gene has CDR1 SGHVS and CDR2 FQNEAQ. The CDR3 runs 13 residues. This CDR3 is CASVGYSSYEQYF. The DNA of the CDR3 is TGTGCCAGTGTGGGCTATAGCTCCTACGAGCAGTACTTC.

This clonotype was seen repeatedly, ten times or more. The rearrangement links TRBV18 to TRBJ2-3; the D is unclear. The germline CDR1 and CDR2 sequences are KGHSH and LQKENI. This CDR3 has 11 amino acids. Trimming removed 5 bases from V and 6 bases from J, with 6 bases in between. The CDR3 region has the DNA TGTGCCAGCTCATCGCAGGATACGCAGTATTTT. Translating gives CASSSQDTQYF. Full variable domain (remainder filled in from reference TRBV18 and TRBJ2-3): NAGVMQNPRHLVRRRGQEARLRCSPMKGHSHVYWYRQLPEEGLKFMVYLQKENIIDESGMPKERFSAEFPKEGPSILRIQQVVRGDSAAYFCASSSQDTQYFGPGTRLTVL.

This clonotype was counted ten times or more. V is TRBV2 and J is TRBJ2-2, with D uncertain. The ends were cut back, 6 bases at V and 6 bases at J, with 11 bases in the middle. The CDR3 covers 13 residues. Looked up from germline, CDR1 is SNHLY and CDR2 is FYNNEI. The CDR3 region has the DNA TGTGCCAGCAGGGCTAACCGGGCCGGGGAGCTGTTTTTT. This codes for CASRANRAGELFF.

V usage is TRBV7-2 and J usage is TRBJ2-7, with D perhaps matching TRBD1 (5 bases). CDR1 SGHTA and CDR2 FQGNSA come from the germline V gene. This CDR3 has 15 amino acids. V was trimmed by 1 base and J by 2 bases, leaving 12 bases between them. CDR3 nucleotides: TGTGCCAGCAGCTTAGGGACAAAATCCCCCTACGAGCAGTACTTC. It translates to CASSLGTKSPYEQYF.

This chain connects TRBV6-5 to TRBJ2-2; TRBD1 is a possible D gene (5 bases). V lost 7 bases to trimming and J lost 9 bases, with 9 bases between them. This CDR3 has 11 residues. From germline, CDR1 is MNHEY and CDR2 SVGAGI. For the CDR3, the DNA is TGTGCCAGCACTCAGGGTCGGGAGCTGTTTTTT. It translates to CASTQGRELFF.

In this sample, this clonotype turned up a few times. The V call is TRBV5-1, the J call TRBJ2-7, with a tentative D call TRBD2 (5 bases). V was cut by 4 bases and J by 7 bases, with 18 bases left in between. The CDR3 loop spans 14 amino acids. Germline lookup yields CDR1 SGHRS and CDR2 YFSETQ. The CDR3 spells CASSEGVGVEEQYF. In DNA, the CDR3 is TGCGCCAGCAGCGAGGGTGTAGGAGTGGAGGAGCAGTACTTC.

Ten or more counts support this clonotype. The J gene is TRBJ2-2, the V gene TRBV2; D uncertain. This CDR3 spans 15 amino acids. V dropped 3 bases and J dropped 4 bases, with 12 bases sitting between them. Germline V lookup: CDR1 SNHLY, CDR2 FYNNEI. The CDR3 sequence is CASSDPRRLTGELFF. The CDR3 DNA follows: TGTGCCAGCAGTGACCCCCGTCGCCTCACCGGGGAGCTGTTTTTT.

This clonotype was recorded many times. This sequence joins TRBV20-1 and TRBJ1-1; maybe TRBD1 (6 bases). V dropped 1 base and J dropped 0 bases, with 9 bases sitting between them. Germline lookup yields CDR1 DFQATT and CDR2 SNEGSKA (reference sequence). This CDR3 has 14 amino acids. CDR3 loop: CSARGDKMNTEAFF. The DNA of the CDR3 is TGCAGTGCTAGAGGGGACAAGATGAACACTGAAGCTTTCTTT.